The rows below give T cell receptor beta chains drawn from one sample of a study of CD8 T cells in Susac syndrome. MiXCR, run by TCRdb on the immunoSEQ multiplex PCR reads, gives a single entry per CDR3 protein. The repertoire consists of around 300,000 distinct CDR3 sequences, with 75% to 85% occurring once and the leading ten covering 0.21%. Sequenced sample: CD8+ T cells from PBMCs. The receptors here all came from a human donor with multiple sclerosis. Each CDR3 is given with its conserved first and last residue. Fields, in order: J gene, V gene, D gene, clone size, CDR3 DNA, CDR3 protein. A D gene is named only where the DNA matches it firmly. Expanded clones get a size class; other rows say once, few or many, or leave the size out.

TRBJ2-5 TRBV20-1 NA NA TGCAGTGCTAGAGATCGAGGGCAGGGCCTCCAAGAGACCCAGTACTTC CSARDRGQGLQETQYF
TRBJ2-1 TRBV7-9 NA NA TGTGCCAGCAGCTTAGGCGCGGGGCCGAATGAGCAGTTCTTC CASSLGAGPNEQFF
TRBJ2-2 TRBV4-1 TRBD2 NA TGCGCCAGCAGCCCGACTAGCGGGAGTCTCGAGAACACCGGGGAGCTGTTTTTT CASSPTSGSLENTGELFF
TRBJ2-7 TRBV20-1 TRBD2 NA TGCAGTGCTAGGTTGGGAGCGGGAGTCTACGAGCAGTACTTC CSARLGAGVYEQYF
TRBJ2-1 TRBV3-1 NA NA TGTGCCAGCAGCCAAGATCCCTACGAGGAGCGATGGTACAATGAGCAGTTCTTC CASSQDPYEERWYNEQFF
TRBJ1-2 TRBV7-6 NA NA TGTGCCAGCAGCCCGGAAGGGACGGTAAACTATGGCTACACCTTC CASSPEGTVNYGYTF
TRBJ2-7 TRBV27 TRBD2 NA TGTGCCAGCTCATGGACTAGCGGTTACTACGAGCAGTACTTC CASSWTSGYYEQYF
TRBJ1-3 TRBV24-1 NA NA TGTGCCACCAGTGATGAGAGCTCTGGAAACACCATATATTTT CATSDESSGNTIYF
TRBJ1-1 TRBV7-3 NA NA TGTGCCAGCAGCTTTGAGGCGAACACTGAAGCTTTCTTT CASSFEANTEAFF
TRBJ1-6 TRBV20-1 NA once TGCAGTGCTAGAGGGGAGCTGGACTATAATTCACCCCTCCACTTT CSARGELDYNSPLHF
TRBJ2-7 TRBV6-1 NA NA TGTGCCAGCAGTGAAAATGATGCAGGGACTTTCTACGAGCAGTACTTC CASSENDAGTFYEQYF
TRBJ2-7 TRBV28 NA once TGTGCCAGCAGTTTAGTCAGAGCCTACGAGCAGTACTTC CASSLVRAYEQYF
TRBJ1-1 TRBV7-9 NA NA TGTGCCAGCAGCTCCCTGATGAACACTGAAGCTTTCTTT CASSSLMNTEAFF
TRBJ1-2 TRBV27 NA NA TGTGCCAGCAGTTTCCTAGTCAGCTTTGGCTATGGCTACACCTTC CASSFLVSFGYGYTF
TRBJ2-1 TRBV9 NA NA TGTGCCAGCAGCCCTTCGCTCCTCTACAATGAGCAGTTCTTC CASSPSLLYNEQFF
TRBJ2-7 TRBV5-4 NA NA TGTGCCAGCAGCTCACTTCGCGTGAGCTCCTACGAGCAGTACTTC CASSSLRVSSYEQYF
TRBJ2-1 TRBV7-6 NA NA TGTGCCAGCAGCCTGGGGGCCTTTCCAGTCGGTGAGCAGTTCTTC CASSLGAFPVGEQFF
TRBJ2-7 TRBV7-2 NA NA TGTGCCAGCAGGATGGGGCCAGGAGGGTACGAGCAGTACTTC CASRMGPGGYEQYF
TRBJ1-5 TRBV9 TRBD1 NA TGTGCCAGCAGCCCCTCGACAGGGCCTCAGCCCCAGCATTTT CASSPSTGPQPQHF
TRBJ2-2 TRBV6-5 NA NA TGTGCCAGCAGTTACGAGGAGAGCCTGAACACCGGGGAGCTGTTTTTT CASSYEESLNTGELFF
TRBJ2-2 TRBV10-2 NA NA TGCGCCAGCAGTGAACTGTCCGGGGAGCTGTTTTTT CASSELSGELFF
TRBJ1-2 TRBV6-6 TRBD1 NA TGTGCCAGCAGCTCAATCGACAGGGGTGGTATCTATGGCTACACCTTC CASSSIDRGGIYGYTF
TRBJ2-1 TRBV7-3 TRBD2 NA TGTGCCAGCAGCCCTCGACTAGCGGGAGGGGAGCAGTTCTTC CASSPRLAGGEQFF
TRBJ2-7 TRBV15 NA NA TGTGCCACCAGCAGAGCTGGGTACGAGCAGTACTTC CATSRAGYEQYF
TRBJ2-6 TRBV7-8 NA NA TGTGCCAGCAGCTTAGCTCGAATAGGCTCTGGGGCCAACGTCCTGACTTTC CASSLARIGSGANVLTF
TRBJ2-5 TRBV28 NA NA TGTGCCAGCAGTTCGGGACTCGAAGAGACCCAGTACTTC CASSSGLEETQYF
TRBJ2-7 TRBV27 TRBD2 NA TGTGCCAGCAGGAGGACTAGCGGGTACGAGCAGTACTTC CASRRTSGYEQYF
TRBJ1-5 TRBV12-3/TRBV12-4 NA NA TGTGCCAGCGGGGGTGCGCCCTATAGCAATCAGCCCCAGCATTTT CASGGAPYSNQPQHF
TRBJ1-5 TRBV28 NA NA TGTGCCAGCAGCCCCACCACGGTAGGAAATCAGCCCCAGCATTTT CASSPTTVGNQPQHF
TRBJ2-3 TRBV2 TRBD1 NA TGTGCCAGCAGGGACAGGAGCACAGATACGCAGTATTTT CASRDRSTDTQYF
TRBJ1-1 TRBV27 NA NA TGTGCCAGCAGTCCCACGCCACTGAACACTGAAGCTTTCTTT CASSPTPLNTEAFF
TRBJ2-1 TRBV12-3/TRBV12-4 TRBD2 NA TGTGCCAGCAGTCGGGGGACTAGCGGGAATCGGAATGAGCAGTTCTTC CASSRGTSGNRNEQFF
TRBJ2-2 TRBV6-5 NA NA TGTGCCAGCAGCCGCAGGGTCGGCGGGGAGCTGTTTTTT CASSRRVGGELFF
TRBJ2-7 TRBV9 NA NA TGTGCCAGCAGCGTAGGGTGGGAGGACACCTACGAGCAGTACTTC CASSVGWEDTYEQYF